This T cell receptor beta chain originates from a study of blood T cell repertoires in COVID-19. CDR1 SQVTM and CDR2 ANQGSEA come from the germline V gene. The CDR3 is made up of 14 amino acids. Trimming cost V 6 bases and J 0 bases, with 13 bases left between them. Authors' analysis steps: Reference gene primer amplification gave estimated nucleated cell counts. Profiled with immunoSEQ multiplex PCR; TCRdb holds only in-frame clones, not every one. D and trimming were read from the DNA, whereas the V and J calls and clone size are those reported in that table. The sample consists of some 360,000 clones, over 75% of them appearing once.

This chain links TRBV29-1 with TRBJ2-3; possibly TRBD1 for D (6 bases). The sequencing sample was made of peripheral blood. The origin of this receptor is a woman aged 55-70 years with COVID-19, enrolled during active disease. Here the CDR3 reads CSVQQGLSTDTQYF. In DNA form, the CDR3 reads TGCAGCGTACAACAGGGTCTAAGCACAGATACGCAGTATTTT.